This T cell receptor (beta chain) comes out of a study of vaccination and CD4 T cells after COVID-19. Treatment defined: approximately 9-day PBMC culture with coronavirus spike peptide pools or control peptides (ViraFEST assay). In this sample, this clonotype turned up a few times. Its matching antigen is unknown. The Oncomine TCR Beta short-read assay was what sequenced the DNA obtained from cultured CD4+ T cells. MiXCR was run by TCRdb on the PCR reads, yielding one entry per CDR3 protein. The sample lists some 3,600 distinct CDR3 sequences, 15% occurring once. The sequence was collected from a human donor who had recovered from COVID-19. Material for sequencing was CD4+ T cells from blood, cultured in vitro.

Here the CDR3 reads CASSLSPVGAGIGYTF. In nucleotides, the CDR3 is TGTGCCAGCAGCTTGAGCCCGGTCGGTGCGGGGATTGGCTACACCTTC. The chain couples TRBV5-6 to TRBJ1-2; no clear D gene. Per germline, CDR1 SGHDT and CDR2 YYEEEE. V was pared by 1 base and J by 7 bases, with 20 bases between. This CDR3 has 16 residues. Variable domain in full (rest from reference TRBV5-6 and TRBJ1-2): DAGVTQSPTHLIKTRGQQVTLRCSPKSGHDTVSWYQQALGQGPQFIFQYYEEEERQRGNFPDRFSGHQFPNYSSELNVNALLLGDSALYLCASSLSPVGAGIGYTFGSGTRLTVV.